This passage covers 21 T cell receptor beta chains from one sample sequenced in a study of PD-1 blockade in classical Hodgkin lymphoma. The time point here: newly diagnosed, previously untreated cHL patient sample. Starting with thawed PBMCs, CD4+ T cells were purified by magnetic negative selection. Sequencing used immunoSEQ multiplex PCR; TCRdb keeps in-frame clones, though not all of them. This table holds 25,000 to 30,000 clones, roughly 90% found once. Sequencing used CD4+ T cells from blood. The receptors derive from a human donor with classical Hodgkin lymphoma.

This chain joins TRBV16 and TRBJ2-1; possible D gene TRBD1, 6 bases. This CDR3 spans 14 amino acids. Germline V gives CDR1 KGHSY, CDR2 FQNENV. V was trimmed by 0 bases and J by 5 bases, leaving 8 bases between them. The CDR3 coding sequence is TGTGCCAGCAGCCAATCATACAGGGACAATGAGCAGTTCTTC. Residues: CASSQSYRDNEQFF.

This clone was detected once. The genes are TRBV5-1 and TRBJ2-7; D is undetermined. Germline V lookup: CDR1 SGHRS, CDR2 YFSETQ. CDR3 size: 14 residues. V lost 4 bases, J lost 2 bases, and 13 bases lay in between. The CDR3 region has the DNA TGCGCCAGCAGCCTGAACCAAGGACCCTACGAGCAGTACTTC. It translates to CASSLNQGPYEQYF. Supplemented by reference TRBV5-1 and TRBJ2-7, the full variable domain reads KAGVTQTPRYLIKTRGQQVTLSCSPISGHRSVSWYQQTPGQGLQFLFEYFSETQRNKGNFPGRFSGRQFSNSRSEMNVSTLELGDSALYLCASSLNQGPYEQYFGPGTRLTVT.

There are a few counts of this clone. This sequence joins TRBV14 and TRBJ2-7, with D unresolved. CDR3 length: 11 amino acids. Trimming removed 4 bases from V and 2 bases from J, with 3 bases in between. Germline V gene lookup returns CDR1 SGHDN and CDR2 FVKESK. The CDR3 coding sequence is TGTGCCAGCAGCCGTACCTACGAGCAGTACTTC. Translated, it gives CASSRTYEQYF.

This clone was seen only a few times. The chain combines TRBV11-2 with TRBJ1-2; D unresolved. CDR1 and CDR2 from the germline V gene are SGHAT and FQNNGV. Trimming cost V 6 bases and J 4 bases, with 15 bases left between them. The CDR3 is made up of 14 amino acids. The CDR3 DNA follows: TGTGCCAGCAGTTTGGCGGGTCGGAGCTATGGCTACACCTTC. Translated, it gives CASSLAGRSYGYTF.

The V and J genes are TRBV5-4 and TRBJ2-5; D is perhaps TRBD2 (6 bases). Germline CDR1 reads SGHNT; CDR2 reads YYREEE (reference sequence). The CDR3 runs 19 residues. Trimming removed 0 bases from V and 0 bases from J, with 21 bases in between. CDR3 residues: CASSLEETRAPRYQETQYF. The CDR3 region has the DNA TGTGCCAGCAGCTTGGAAGAGACTAGGGCCCCGAGGTACCAAGAGACCCAGTACTTC. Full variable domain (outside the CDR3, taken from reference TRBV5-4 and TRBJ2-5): ETGVTQSPTHLIKTRGQQVTLRCSSQSGHNTVSWYQQALGQGPQFIFQYYREEENGRGNFPPRFSGLQFPNYSSELNVNALELDDSALYLCASSLEETRAPRYQETQYFGPGTRLLVL.

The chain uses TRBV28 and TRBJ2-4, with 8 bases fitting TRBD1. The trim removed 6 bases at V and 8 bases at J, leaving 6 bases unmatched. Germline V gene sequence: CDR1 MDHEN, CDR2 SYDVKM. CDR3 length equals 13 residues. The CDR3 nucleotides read TGTGCCAGCAGCCCAACAGGGGGAGACATTCAGTACTTC. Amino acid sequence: CASSPTGGDIQYF. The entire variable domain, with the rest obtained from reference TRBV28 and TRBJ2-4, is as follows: DVKVTQSSRYLVKRTGEKVFLECVQDMDHENMFWYRQDPGLGLRLIYFSYDVKMKEKGDIPEGYSVSREKKERFSLILESASTNQTSMYLCASSPTGGDIQYFGAGTRLSVL.

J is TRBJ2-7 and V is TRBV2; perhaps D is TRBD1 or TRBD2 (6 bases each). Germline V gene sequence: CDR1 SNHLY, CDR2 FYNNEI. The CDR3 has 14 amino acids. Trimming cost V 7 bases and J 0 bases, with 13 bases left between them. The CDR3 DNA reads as TGTGCCAGCATCCCGAGGGGGGCCTCCTACGAGCAGTACTTC. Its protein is CASIPRGASYEQYF.

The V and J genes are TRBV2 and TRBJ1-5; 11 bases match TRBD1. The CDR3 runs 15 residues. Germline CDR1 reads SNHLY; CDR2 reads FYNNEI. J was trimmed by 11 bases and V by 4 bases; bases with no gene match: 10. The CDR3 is CASSGGTGGLGAQHF. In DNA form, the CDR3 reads TGTGCCAGCAGTGGCGGGACAGGGGGGTTGGGGGCCCAGCATTTT.

CDR3 sequence reads: CASSLRVSGLNNEQFF. The CDR3 DNA is TGTGCCAGCAGCTTACGGGTTAGCGGATTAAACAATGAGCAGTTCTTC. The rearrangement joins TRBV11-2 to TRBJ2-1; D possibly corresponds to TRBD2 (6 bases). Looked up from germline, CDR1 is SGHAT and CDR2 is FQNNGV. V was shortened by 2 bases and J by 5 bases, with 16 bases between the two germline ends. CDR3 length: 16 amino acids.

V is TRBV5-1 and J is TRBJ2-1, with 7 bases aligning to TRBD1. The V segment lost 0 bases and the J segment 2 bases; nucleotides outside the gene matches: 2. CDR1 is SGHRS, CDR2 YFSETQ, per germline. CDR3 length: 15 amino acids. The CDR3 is CASSLGTGTYNEQFF. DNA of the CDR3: TGCGCCAGCAGCTTGGGGACAGGAACCTACAATGAGCAGTTCTTC.

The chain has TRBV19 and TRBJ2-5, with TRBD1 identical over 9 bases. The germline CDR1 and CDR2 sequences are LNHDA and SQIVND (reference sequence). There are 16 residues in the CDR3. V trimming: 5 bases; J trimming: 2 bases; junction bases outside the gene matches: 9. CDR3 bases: TGTGCCAGTAGTCTAACACCGGGACAGGGACAAGAGACCCAGTACTTC. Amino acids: CASSLTPGQGQETQYF.

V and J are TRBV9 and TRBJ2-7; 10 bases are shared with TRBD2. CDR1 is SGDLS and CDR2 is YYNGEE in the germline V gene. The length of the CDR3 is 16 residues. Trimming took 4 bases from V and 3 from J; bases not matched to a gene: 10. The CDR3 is CASSPRPGLANYEQYF. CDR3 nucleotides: TGTGCCAGCAGCCCACGGCCGGGACTAGCGAACTACGAGCAGTACTTC. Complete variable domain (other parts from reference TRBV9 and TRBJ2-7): DSGVTQTPKHLITATGQRVTLRCSPRSGDLSVYWYQQSLDQGLQFLIQYYNGEERAKGNILERFSAQQFPDLHSELNLSSLELGDSALYFCASSPRPGLANYEQYFGPGTRLTVT.

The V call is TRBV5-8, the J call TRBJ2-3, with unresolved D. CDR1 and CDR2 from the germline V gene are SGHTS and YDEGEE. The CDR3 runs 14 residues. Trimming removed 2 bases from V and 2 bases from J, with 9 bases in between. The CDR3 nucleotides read TGTGCCAGCAGCTTAAGCTTGTCCACAGATACGCAGTATTTT. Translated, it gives CASSLSLSTDTQYF. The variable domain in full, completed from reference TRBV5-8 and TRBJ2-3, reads EAGVTQSPTHLIKTRGQQATLRCSPISGHTSVYWYQQALGLGLQFLLWYDEGEERNRGNFPPRFSGRQFPNYSSELNVNALELEDSALYLCASSLSLSTDTQYFGPGTRLTVL.

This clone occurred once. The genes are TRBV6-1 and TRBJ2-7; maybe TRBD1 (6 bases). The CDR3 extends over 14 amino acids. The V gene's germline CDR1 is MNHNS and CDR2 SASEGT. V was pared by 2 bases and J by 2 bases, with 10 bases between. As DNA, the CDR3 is TGTGCCAGCAGTGAAAGGACAGTCCCCTACGAGCAGTACTTC. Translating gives CASSERTVPYEQYF.

The CDR3 nucleotides are TGTGCCAGCGCCACTCGGGACAGGGGGACCTACGAGCAGTACTTC. It is translated as CASATRDRGTYEQYF. The chain has TRBV28 and TRBJ2-7; 11 bases are a match to TRBD1. V shed 8 bases, J shed 2 bases, and the junction held 8 bases outside the gene matches. The CDR3 has 15 residues. Germline V gene data show CDR1 as MDHEN and CDR2 as SYDVKM.

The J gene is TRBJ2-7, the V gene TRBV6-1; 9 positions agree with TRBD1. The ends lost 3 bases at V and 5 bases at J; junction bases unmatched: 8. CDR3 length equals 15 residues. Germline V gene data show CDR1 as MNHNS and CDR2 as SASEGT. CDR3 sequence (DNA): TGTGCCAGCAGTGAGCCCGGGACAGGGTCTCACGAGCAGTACTTC. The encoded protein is CASSEPGTGSHEQYF.

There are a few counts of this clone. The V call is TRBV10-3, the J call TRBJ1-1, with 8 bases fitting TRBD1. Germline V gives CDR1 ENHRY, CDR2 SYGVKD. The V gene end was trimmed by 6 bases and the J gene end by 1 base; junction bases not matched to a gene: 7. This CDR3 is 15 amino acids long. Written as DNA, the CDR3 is TGTGCCATCAGGGACCGAGACAGGGGGAACACTGAAGCTTTCTTT. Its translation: CAIRDRDRGNTEAFF.

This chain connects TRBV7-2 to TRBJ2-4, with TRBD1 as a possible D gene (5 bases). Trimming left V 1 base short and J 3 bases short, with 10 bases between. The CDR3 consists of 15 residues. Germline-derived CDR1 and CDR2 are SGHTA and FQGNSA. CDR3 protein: CASSLGGFGKNIQYF. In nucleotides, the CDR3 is TGTGCCAGCAGCTTAGGGGGCTTTGGCAAAAACATTCAGTACTTC.

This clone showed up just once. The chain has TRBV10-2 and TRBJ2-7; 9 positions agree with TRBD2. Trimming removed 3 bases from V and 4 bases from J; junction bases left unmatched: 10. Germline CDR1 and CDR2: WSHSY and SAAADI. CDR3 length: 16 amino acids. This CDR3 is CASSEALGRGGYEQYF. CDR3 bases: TGCGCCAGCAGTGAAGCCCTTGGGCGGGGGGGATACGAGCAGTACTTC.

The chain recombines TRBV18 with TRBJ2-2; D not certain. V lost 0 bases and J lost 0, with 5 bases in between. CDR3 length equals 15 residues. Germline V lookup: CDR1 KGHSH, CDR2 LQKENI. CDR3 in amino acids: CASSPPSTNTGELFF. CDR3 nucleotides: TGTGCCAGCTCACCACCTAGCACGAACACCGGGGAGCTGTTTTTT. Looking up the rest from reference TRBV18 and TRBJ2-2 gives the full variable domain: NAGVMQNPRHLVRRRGQEARLRCSPMKGHSHVYWYRQLPEEGLKFMVYLQKENIIDESGMPKERFSAEFPKEGPSILRIQQVVRGDSAAYFCASSPPSTNTGELFFGEGSRLTVL.

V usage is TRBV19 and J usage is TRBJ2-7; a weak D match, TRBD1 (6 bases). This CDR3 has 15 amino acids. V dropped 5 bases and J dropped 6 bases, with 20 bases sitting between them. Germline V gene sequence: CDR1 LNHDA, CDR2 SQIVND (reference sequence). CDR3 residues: CASSSMSDRMSEQYF. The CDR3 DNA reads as TGTGCCAGTAGTTCAATGTCGGACAGAATGAGCGAGCAGTACTTC.